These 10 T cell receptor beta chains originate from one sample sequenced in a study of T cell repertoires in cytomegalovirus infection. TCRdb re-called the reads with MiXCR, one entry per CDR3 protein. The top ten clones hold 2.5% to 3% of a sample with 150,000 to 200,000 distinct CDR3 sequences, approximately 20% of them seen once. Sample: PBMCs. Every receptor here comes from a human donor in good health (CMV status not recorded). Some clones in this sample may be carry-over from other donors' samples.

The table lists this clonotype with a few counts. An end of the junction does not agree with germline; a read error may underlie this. CDR3 nucleotides: TGTGCCAGCAGCTTAAAAGCGGAAACCAGGGGGCAGAACTTC. Its protein product is CASSLKAETRGQNF. The V and J genes are TRBV11-3 and TRBJ2-7; TRBD1 aligns across 8 bases. From germline, CDR1 is SGHNT and CDR2 YENEEA. CDR3 size: 14 residues. Combining the CDR3 with reference TRBV11-3 and TRBJ2-7 gives the whole variable domain EAGVVQSPRYKIIEKKQPVAFWCNPISGHNTLYWYLQNLGQGPELLIRYENEEAVDDSQLPKDRFSAERLKGVDSTLKIQPAELGDSAVYLCASSLKAETRGQNFGPGTRLTVT.

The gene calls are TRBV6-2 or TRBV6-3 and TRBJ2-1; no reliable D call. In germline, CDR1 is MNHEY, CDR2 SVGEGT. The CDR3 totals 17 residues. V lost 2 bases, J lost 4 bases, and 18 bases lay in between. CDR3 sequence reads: CASSYLLATLGYNEQFF. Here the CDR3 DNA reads TGTGCCAGCAGTTACCTACTGGCGACCTTAGGATACAATGAGCAGTTCTTC.

In nucleotides, the CDR3 is TGTGCCAGCAGTGACACCGGGGGAACGAGAGGGTCTGGAAACACCATATATTTT. Its protein is CASSDTGGTRGSGNTIYF. The chain links TRBV6-6 to TRBJ1-3; perhaps TRBD1 as D (5 bases). CDR3 length equals 18 residues. V gave up 5 bases and J gave up 1 base, with 21 bases separating them. Germline V gene lookup returns CDR1 MNHNY and CDR2 SVGAGI (reference sequence).

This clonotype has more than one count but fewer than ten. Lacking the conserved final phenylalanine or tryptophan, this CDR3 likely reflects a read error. The CDR3 nucleotides read TGTGCCAGCAGCGTAGGGGGAGGGTTCTACGAGCAGTACTCC. It specifies CASSVGGGFYEQYS. The genes are TRBV7-2 and TRBJ2-7; TRBD2 is a possible D gene (7 bases). CDR3 length: 14 residues. The V end was cut by 5 bases, the J end by 3 bases, with 14 bases between. Germline-derived CDR1 and CDR2 are SGHTA and FQGNSA.

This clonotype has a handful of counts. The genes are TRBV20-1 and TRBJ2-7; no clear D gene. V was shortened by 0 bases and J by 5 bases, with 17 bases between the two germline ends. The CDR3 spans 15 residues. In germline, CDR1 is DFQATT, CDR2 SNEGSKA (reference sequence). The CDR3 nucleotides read TGCAGTGCTAGAGATACGAGAACCAAGGCCCACGAGCAGTACTTC. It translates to CSARDTRTKAHEQYF.

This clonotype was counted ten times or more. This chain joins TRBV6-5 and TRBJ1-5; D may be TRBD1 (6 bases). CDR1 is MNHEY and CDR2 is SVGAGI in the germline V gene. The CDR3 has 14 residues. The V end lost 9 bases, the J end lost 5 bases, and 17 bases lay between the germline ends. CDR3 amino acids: CARRGGGCYQPQHF. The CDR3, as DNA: TGTGCCAGACGGGGGGGGGGCTGTTATCAGCCCCAGCATTTT.

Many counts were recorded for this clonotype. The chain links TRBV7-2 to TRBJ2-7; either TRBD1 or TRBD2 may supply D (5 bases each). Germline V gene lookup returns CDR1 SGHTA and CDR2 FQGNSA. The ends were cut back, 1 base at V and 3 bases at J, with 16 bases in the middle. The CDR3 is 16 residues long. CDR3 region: CASSLDAWGSSYEQYF. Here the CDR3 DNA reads TGTGCCAGCAGCTTAGATGCCTGGGGGAGCAGCTACGAGCAGTACTTC. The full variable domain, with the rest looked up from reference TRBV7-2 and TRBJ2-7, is GAGVSQSPSNKVTEKGKDVELRCDPISGHTALYWYRQSLGQGLEFLIYFQGNSAPDKSGLPSDRFSAERTGGSVSTLTIQRTQQEDSAVYLCASSLDAWGSSYEQYFGPGTRLTVT.

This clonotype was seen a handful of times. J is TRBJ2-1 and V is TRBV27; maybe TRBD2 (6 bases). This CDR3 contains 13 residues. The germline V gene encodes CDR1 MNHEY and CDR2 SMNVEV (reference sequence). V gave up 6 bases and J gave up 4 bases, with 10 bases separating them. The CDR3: CASRAGGYNEQFF. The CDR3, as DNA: TGTGCCAGCAGAGCCGGGGGTTACAATGAGCAGTTCTTC.

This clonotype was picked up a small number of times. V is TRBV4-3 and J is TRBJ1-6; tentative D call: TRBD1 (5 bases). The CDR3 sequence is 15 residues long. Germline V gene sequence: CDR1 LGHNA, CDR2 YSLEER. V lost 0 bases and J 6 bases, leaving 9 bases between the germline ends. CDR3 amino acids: CASSQDRQLNSPLHF. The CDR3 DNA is TGCGCCAGCAGCCAAGACCGACAGCTTAATTCACCCCTCCACTTT.

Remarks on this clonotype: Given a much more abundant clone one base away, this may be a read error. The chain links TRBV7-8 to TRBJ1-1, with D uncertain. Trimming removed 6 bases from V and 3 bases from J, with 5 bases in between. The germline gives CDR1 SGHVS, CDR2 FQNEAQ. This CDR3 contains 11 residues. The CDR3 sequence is CASRMDTEAFF. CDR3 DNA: TGTGCCAGCAGAATGGACACTGAAGCTTTCTTT.